Listed here are 24 T cell receptor beta chains from one sample, sequenced in a study of beta chain features in type 1 diabetes. Isolated RNA was reverse transcribed in full, so expressed TCRB transcripts were sequenced. Method: immunoSEQ multiplex PCR; TCRdb's copy keeps in-frame clones and lacks some. This sample has about 40,000 clones, with roughly 50% found just once. Sequenced: stem cell memory CD4+ T cells from blood. These receptors were obtained from a woman aged 25-40 years in good health.

The chain joins TRBV7-9 to TRBJ2-1, with 11 nucleotides matching TRBD2. V was clipped by 5 bases and J by 6 bases; unmatched bases: 9. The germline V gene encodes CDR1 SEHNR and CDR2 FQNEAQ (reference sequence). The CDR3 is 16 residues long. This CDR3 is CASSPPGLADSNEQFF. The DNA for the CDR3 is TGTGCCAGCAGCCCCCCGGGACTAGCGGATAGCAATGAGCAGTTCTTC. The whole variable domain, remainder taken from reference TRBV7-9 and TRBJ2-1, is DTGVSQNPRHKITKRGQNVTFRCDPISEHNRLYWYRQTLGQGPEFLTYFQNEAQLEKSRLLSDRFSAERPKGSFSTLEIQRTEQGDSAMYLCASSPPGLADSNEQFFGPGTRLTVL.

The CDR3 is CATSNVGGSGANVLTF. The DNA of the CDR3 is TGTGCCACCAGCAACGTCGGGGGGTCTGGGGCCAACGTCCTGACTTTC. This chain links TRBV15 with TRBJ2-6, with 7 bases that match TRBD2. V lost 4 bases to trimming and J lost 1 base; unmatched junction nucleotides: 4. The germline V gene encodes CDR1 LNHNV and CDR2 YYDKDF (reference sequence). The CDR3 covers 16 residues.

This chain links TRBV28 with TRBJ2-1, with TRBD2 matching over 9 bases. Germline assignment: CDR1 MDHEN and CDR2 SYDVKM. The CDR3 is 18 amino acids. The V gene end was trimmed by 7 bases and the J gene end by 7 bases; junction bases not matched to a gene: 20. This CDR3 reads CASTSSGWAGGPLNEQFF. The CDR3 bases are TGTGCCAGCACCTCGTCCGGTTGGGCGGGAGGGCCTCTTAATGAGCAGTTCTTC.

V is TRBV4-1 and J is TRBJ2-7; 8 nucleotides align to TRBD2. The V segment lost 3 bases and the J segment 6 bases; nucleotides outside the gene matches: 10. Looked up from germline, CDR1 is MGHRA and CDR2 is YSYEKL. This CDR3 region has 15 residues. The CDR3, as DNA: TGCGCCAGCAGCCAGAGGAGCGGGAGTGGGCGCGAGCAGTACTTC. It specifies CASSQRSGSGREQYF.

This clone appeared a few times. J is TRBJ1-1 and V is TRBV15; D unresolved. This CDR3 is built from 14 residues. The germline V gene encodes CDR1 LNHNV and CDR2 YYDKDF (reference sequence). Trimming removed 3 bases from V and 1 base from J, with 9 bases in between. The CDR3 loop is CATSRSRGNTEAFF. In DNA, the CDR3 is TGTGCCACCAGCAGGAGTCGTGGGAACACTGAAGCTTTCTTT.

The V gene is TRBV28, the J gene TRBJ1-2; D possibly corresponds to TRBD1 (6 bases). The CDR3 is made up of 14 amino acids. With 10 bases removed from V and 4 bases from J, the gap between germline ends came to 19 bases. The germline CDR1 and CDR2 sequences are MDHEN and SYDVKM. The CDR3 DNA is TGTGCCACCGAGGGGGTCGGTAAGGGCTATGGCTACACCTTC. It translates to CATEGVGKGYGYTF.

The genes are TRBV30 and TRBJ2-7, with 8 bases fitting TRBD1. The V and J ends lost 4 bases and 3 bases, in that order; junction bases with no gene match: 5. CDR1 is GTSNPN, CDR2 SVGIG, per germline (reference sequence). The CDR3 has 13 amino acids. The CDR3 nucleotides are TGTGCCTGGACGGACAGGGAAGTCTACGAGCAGTACTTC. Its translation is CAWTDREVYEQYF.

The CDR3 spells CASSEDGQAGYTF. The CDR3 nucleotides are TGTGCCAGCAGTGAAGATGGACAGGCTGGCTACACCTTC. The chain couples TRBV6-1 to TRBJ1-2; the match to TRBD1 covers 7 bases. The trim removed 1 base at V and 7 bases at J, leaving 3 bases unmatched. The CDR3 sequence is 13 residues long. Germline CDR1 and CDR2: MNHNS and SASEGT.

The rearrangement uses TRBV7-9 and TRBJ2-5; D is unclear. The CDR3 sequence is 14 residues long. The V end lost 5 bases, the J end lost 1 base, and 11 bases lay between the germline ends. Per the germline V gene, CDR1 is SEHNR and CDR2 is FQNEAQ (reference sequence). The CDR3 reads CASSPRLAQETQYF. Here the CDR3 DNA reads TGTGCCAGCAGCCCCCGACTGGCCCAAGAGACCCAGTACTTC.

This clone was recorded once. The chain recombines TRBV28 with TRBJ1-2; 9 bases line up with TRBD1. CDR3 length equals 13 residues. CDR1 and CDR2 (germline): MDHEN, SYDVKM. V lost 9 bases to trimming and J lost 4 bases; unmatched junction nucleotides: 6. The CDR3 coding sequence is TGTGCCAGTAGGAGGACAGGGGCCTATGGCTACACCTTC. Protein: CASRRTGAYGYTF.

The genes are TRBV15 and TRBJ2-7, with 10 bases matching TRBD2. V was clipped by 0 bases and J by 2 bases; unmatched bases: 1. Germline CDR1 is LNHNV and CDR2 is YYDKDF (reference sequence). The CDR3 runs to 15 residues. The CDR3 DNA follows: TGTGCCACCAGCAGAGAAGCGGGAGGGCCCTACGAGCAGTACTTC. It translates to CATSREAGGPYEQYF.

V usage is TRBV28 and J usage is TRBJ2-5, with 7 positions matching TRBD1. This CDR3 comprises 17 residues. In germline, CDR1 is MDHEN, CDR2 SYDVKM. The junction had 9 bases not matched to a gene; V was cut back by 2 bases and J by 0 bases. The CDR3 DNA reads TGTGCCAGCAGTTTAAGCCCGGACAGGAGGAACCAAGAGACCCAGTACTTC. It codes for CASSLSPDRRNQETQYF.

V and J are TRBV7-9 and TRBJ2-7; D may be TRBD2 (5 bases). Germline V gene lookup returns CDR1 SEHNR and CDR2 FQNEAQ (reference sequence). The CDR3 is 14 amino acids. V was cut by 0 bases and J by 5 bases, with 11 bases left in between. The CDR3 DNA follows: TGTGCCAGCAGCTTAGCGTCCGGGGTCCACGAGCAGTACTTC. Translating it yields CASSLASGVHEQYF.

This clone was seen more than once but under ten times. J is TRBJ2-5 and V is TRBV14, with 7 bases lining up with TRBD2. Germline CDR1 reads SGHDN; CDR2 reads FVKESK. The CDR3 spans 16 residues. V was pared by 1 base and J by 4 bases, with 9 bases of the junction left unmatched. This CDR3 reads CASSQVLPGGGETQYF. CDR3 DNA sequence: TGTGCCAGCAGCCAAGTTCTACCGGGAGGAGGAGAGACCCAGTACTTC.

This chain connects TRBV25-1 to TRBJ2-7; TRBD1 matches at 8 bases. J was trimmed by 0 bases and V by 2 bases; bases with no gene match: 3. Looked up from germline, CDR1 is MGHDK and CDR2 is SYGVNS. This CDR3 spans 15 amino acids. In nucleotides, the CDR3 is TGTGCCAGCAGTGAACAGGGGGCCTCCTCCTACGAGCAGTACTTC. Translated: CASSEQGASSYEQYF.

The rearrangement joins TRBV11-3 to TRBJ2-1; D is perhaps TRBD1 (7 bases). The length of the CDR3 is 15 residues. Trimming pared 1 base from V and 7 bases from J, leaving 14 bases between. Germline CDR1 SGHNT, CDR2 YENEEA. CDR3 amino acids: CASSLAQGRFNEQFF. The CDR3 DNA is TGTGCCAGCAGCTTAGCACAGGGGAGGTTTAATGAGCAGTTCTTC.

The J gene is TRBJ1-1, the V gene TRBV5-1; D is possibly TRBD1 (6 bases). Germline values: CDR1 SGHRS, CDR2 YFSETQ. The CDR3 is 15 amino acids. Trimming took 4 bases from V and 2 from J, leaving 15 bases between them. The CDR3 reads CASSRLTGGNTEAFF. The CDR3 DNA reads TGCGCCAGCAGCCGCCTGACAGGAGGAAACACTGAAGCTTTCTTT.

This rearrangement joins TRBV20-1 to TRBJ2-5, with D unclear. With the DNA end fitting TRBJ2-7 better, the J assignment may be wrong. The CDR3 has 11 amino acids. Germline values: CDR1 DFQATT, CDR2 SNEGSKA (reference sequence). DNA for the CDR3: TGCAGTGCTAGAGATACCCGCGAGCAGTACTTC. Translation: CSARDTREQYF.

The chain joins TRBV28 to TRBJ2-5; 8 bases fit TRBD1. CDR1 is MDHEN and CDR2 is SYDVKM in the germline V gene. The CDR3 length is 13 residues. J gave up 7 bases and V 9 bases, and 10 bases lay outside the gene matches. The CDR3 is CASGQGVPGTQYF. DNA of the CDR3: TGTGCCAGTGGACAGGGCGTACCGGGGACCCAGTACTTC.

This clone was observed a handful of times. The chain joins TRBV29-1 to TRBJ2-2, with 9 bases aligning to TRBD2. Germline V CDR1 and CDR2: SQVTM, ANQGSEA. The CDR3 spans 12 residues. With 7 bases clipped from V and 5 bases from J, the junction kept 2 bases outside the gene matches. CDR3 region: CSGGLATGELFF. The CDR3 DNA reads as TGCAGCGGCGGACTAGCGACCGGGGAGCTGTTTTTT.

This clone was seen a few times. V is TRBV5-1 and J is TRBJ1-5; no clear D gene. The CDR3 sequence is 13 residues long. The germline V and J ends were trimmed by 0 bases and 3 bases, with 4 bases remaining between them. Germline CDR1 reads SGHRS; CDR2 reads YFSETQ. CDR3 region: CASSLAVNQPQHF. DNA for the CDR3: TGCGCCAGCAGCTTGGCAGTCAATCAGCCCCAGCATTTT. The full variable domain, with the rest looked up from reference TRBV5-1 and TRBJ1-5, is KAGVTQTPRYLIKTRGQQVTLSCSPISGHRSVSWYQQTPGQGLQFLFEYFSETQRNKGNFPGRFSGRQFSNSRSEMNVSTLELGDSALYLCASSLAVNQPQHFGDGTRLSIL.

The V call is TRBV5-4, the J call TRBJ1-5; D perhaps matches TRBD1 (5 bases). Trimming shortened V by 0 bases and J by 6 bases, and 13 bases separated the two germline ends. The CDR3 runs to 15 residues. CDR1 and CDR2 from the germline V gene are SGHNT and YYREEE (reference sequence). This chain's CDR3 is CASSLAGGAGQPQHF. For the CDR3, the DNA is TGTGCCAGCAGCTTGGCCGGGGGAGCGGGTCAGCCCCAGCATTTT. The entire variable domain, with the rest obtained from reference TRBV5-4 and TRBJ1-5, is as follows: ETGVTQSPTHLIKTRGQQVTLRCSSQSGHNTVSWYQQALGQGPQFIFQYYREEENGRGNFPPRFSGLQFPNYSSELNVNALELDDSALYLCASSLAGGAGQPQHFGDGTRLSIL.

CDR3 region: CASSEQGGQETQYF. In DNA, the CDR3 is TGTGCCAGCAGTGAACAGGGGGGTCAAGAGACCCAGTACTTC. The chain couples TRBV2 to TRBJ2-5; possibly TRBD1 for D (7 bases). V lost 2 bases and J 2 bases, leaving 9 bases between the germline ends. The CDR3 has 14 residues. The germline V gene has CDR1 SNHLY and CDR2 FYNNEI. Complete variable domain (other parts from reference TRBV2 and TRBJ2-5): EPEVTQTPSHQVTQMGQEVILRCVPISNHLYFYWYRQILGQKVEFLVSFYNNEISEKSEIFDDQFSVERPDGSNFTLKIRSTKLEDSAMYFCASSEQGGQETQYFGPGTRLLVL.

This clone showed up just once. This chain joins TRBV18 and TRBJ2-7; D possibly corresponds to TRBD1 (6 bases). V lost 6 bases to trimming and J lost 2 bases, with 14 bases between them. CDR1 and CDR2 from the germline V gene are KGHSH and LQKENI. This CDR3 spans 14 amino acids. CDR3 in amino acids: CASSYGTGTYEQYF. CDR3 coding DNA: TGTGCCAGCTCCTATGGAACAGGGACCTACGAGCAGTACTTC.